This TCR beta chain was identified during a study of T cells in Graves' hyperthyroidism and ophthalmopathy. The CDR3 totals 16 residues. V lost 2 bases to trimming and J lost 2 bases; unmatched junction nucleotides: 7. Germline V CDR1 and CDR2: LGHNT, FRNRAP. The hyperthyroidism was newly diagnosed and had lasted under 2 months; the patients were aged 18 to 65. Clinicians diagnosed patients from clinical symptoms, serum thyroxine and TRAb, thyroid ultrasound and orbital computed tomography. Out of less than 12 ml of fresh peripheral blood came the PBMCs. At least ten counts were recorded for this clonotype. TCR beta CDR3 sequences were amplified from RNA transcripts. The TCR CDR3 first-round RT-PCR relied on the HTBI primer set. TCRdb ran MiXCR on the multiplex PCR reads and lists one entry per CDR3 protein. The top ten clones hold less than 25% of a sample with 300,000 to 450,000 distinct CDR3 sequences, roughly 14% of them seen once.

Sequenced: blood. The chain recombines TRBV12-5 with TRBJ2-7; 9 positions agree with TRBD2. The receptor comes from a man aged 30 to 39 with Graves' hyperthyroidism that later progressed to Graves' ophthalmopathy. CDR3 in amino acids: CASGLRKVAGAYEQYF. CDR3 bases: TGTGCTAGTGGTTTGCGAAAGGTAGCGGGGGCCTACGAGCAGTACTTC.